The 12 T cell receptor beta chains below come from one sample, sequenced in a study of CXCR3-negative and CXCR3-positive naive CD8 T cells. Researchers prepared the TRB cDNA libraries using 5' RACE with UMI labels. TCRdb reprocessed the 5' RACE reads, keeping one entry per CDR3 protein, no DNA. Its listing shows fewer than 55,000 distinct CDR3 sequences. The material sequenced was naive CXCR3- CD8+ T cells from blood. Subset meaning: CD45RO-CCR7+CD27+CD95- naive CD8+ T cells lacking CXCR3 (TNR3-). Receptors were obtained from a human donor in good health. Some clones in this sample may be carry-over from other donors' samples.

This chain joins TRBV7-3 and TRBJ2-1. CDR3 size: 17 residues. CDR1 SGHTA and CDR2 FQGTGA come from the germline V gene. The CDR3 reads CASSILYSGSSYNEQFF.

The CDR3 protein is CASSYDRHGYTF. The rearrangement joins TRBV7-9 to TRBJ1-2; TCRdb picks TRBD1, but there is no DNA to check that call. Per the germline V gene, CDR1 is SEHNR and CDR2 is FQNEAQ (reference sequence). This CDR3 comprises 12 residues.

This chain connects TRBV12-3 or TRBV12-4 to TRBJ2-5. There are 13 residues in the CDR3. The CDR3 loop reads CASSLIRHETQYF.

The chain carries TRBV21-1 and TRBJ2-7; TCRdb's D gene call, TRBD1, goes unchecked for lack of DNA. TRBV21-1 is termed a pseudogene. The CDR3 length is 16 residues. CDR3 loop: CASSRYRVLRAYEQYF.

The V gene is TRBV3-1, the J gene TRBJ2-3; checking the TCRdb D call of TRBD2 is not possible without DNA. The CDR3 is 19 residues long. CDR1 is LGHDT, CDR2 YNNKEL, per germline (reference sequence). The CDR3 sequence: CASSQDPASGGRSTDTQYF.

The genes are TRBV20-1 and TRBJ2-1; TCRdb lists TRBD1, though no DNA is available to test this call. The germline V gene encodes CDR1 DFQATT and CDR2 SNEGSKA (reference sequence). This CDR3 comprises 14 residues. The chain's CDR3 is CSALRGDAYNEQFF.

J is TRBJ2-5 and V is TRBV29-1; TCRdb outputs TRBD1, but without DNA this stays unchecked. This CDR3 comprises 15 residues. Germline CDR1 reads SQVTM; CDR2 reads ANQGSEA. The CDR3 sequence is CSVEWAGLAEETQYF.

This chain connects TRBV29-1 to TRBJ1-1. Looked up from germline, CDR1 is SQVTM and CDR2 is ANQGSEA. The CDR3 has 12 residues. CDR3 region: CSVVLPDTEAFF.

The chain uses TRBV18 and TRBJ2-5; lacking DNA, the TRBD1 call made by TCRdb goes unchecked. In germline, CDR1 is KGHSH, CDR2 LQKENI. The CDR3 consists of 16 residues. CDR3 protein: CASSPPRGETLETQYF. Based on the CDR3 plus reference TRBV18 and TRBJ2-5, the full variable domain is NAGVMQNPRHLVRRRGQEARLRCSPMKGHSHVYWYRQLPEEGLKFMVYLQKENIIDESGMPKERFSAEFPKEGPSILRIQQVVRGDSAAYFCASSPPRGETLETQYFGPGTRLLVL.

The chain carries TRBV12-3 or TRBV12-4 and TRBJ2-3. CDR3 length equals 12 residues. CDR3 sequence: CASSLGADTQYF.

The chain is built from TRBV6-5 and TRBJ2-2. The CDR3 covers 14 residues. Germline CDR1 and CDR2: MNHEY and SVGAGI. This CDR3 is CASSYSFPNGELFF.

This chain connects TRBV28 to TRBJ2-7; TCRdb's D call of TRBD2 is untestable without DNA. CDR1 and CDR2 from the germline V gene are MDHEN and SYDVKM. The CDR3 runs to 16 residues. CDR3 amino acids: CASSSPGLADPYEQYF. The full variable domain, its missing parts supplied by reference TRBV28 and TRBJ2-7, is DVKVTQSSRYLVKRTGEKVFLECVQDMDHENMFWYRQDPGLGLRLIYFSYDVKMKEKGDIPEGYSVSREKKERFSLILESASTNQTSMYLCASSSPGLADPYEQYFGPGTRLTVT.